The table lists the clone carrying this TCR beta chain with a few counts. What it recognizes is unknown. The germline V gene encodes CDR1 LGHDT and CDR2 YNNKEL (reference sequence). This CDR3 has 14 residues. Trimming shortened V by 4 bases and J by 4 bases, and 11 bases separated the two germline ends. This entry comes from a study of T cell responses to AZD1222 COVID-19 vaccine. Whole-study results and caveats: Seropositive at baseline were only a handful of AZD1222 recipients. There were repertoire samples only from the period after the peak T cell response.

Some clones are missing from TCRdb's copy, which holds only in-frame ones; the method was immunoSEQ multiplex PCR. The sample yields about 180,000 clones, around 88% seen once. This TCR was recovered from an adult in good health. This chain connects TRBV3-1 (or the pseudogene TRBV3-2) to TRBJ2-1; either TRBD1 or TRBD2 may supply D (5 bases each). The sequencing here drew on peripheral blood, taken on day 0 of AZD1222 vaccination. Here the CDR3 reads CASSLGRFYNEQFF. The CDR3 coding sequence is TGTGCCAGCAGCCTGGGACGCTTTTACAATGAGCAGTTCTTC.